This T cell receptor beta chain is drawn from a study of T-cell memory formation after mild COVID-19. Study outcomes and limitations: Second-wave clones peaking on day 37 lacked confirmed SARS-CoV-2 specificity.

Comment on this clonotype: What it recognizes is unknown.

TCRdb ran MiXCR on the 5' RACE reads and lists one entry per CDR3 protein. Of 400,000 to 500,000 distinct CDR3 sequences in the sample, around 24% were seen once. This CDR3 comprises 16 residues. Germline CDR1 is SGHRS and CDR2 is YFSETQ. V was pared by 2 bases and J by 9 bases, with 10 bases of the junction left unmatched. This clonotype originated in an adult woman who had mild COVID-19 (a few samples of this study predate the infection). Cell type and time point are not known. The V call is TRBV5-1, the J call TRBJ2-1; the match to TRBD2 covers 11 bases. Sequencing was done on a sample of PBMCs or a T cell subset sorted from them (not recorded which). The CDR3 loop reads CASSFLTSGGEREQFF. The CDR3 nucleotides are TGCGCCAGCAGCTTCCTTACTAGCGGGGGAGAACGTGAGCAGTTCTTC.